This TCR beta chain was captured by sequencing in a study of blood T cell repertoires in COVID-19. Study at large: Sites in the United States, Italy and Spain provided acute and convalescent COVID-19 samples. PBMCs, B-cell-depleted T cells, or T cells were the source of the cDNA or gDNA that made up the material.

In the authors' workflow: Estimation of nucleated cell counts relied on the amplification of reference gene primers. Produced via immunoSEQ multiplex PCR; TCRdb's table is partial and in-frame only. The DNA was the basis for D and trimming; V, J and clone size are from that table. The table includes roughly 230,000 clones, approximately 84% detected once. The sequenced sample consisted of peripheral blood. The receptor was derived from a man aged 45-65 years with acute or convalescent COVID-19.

The CDR3 bases are TGCGCCAGCAGCTTGTTGGGGGCGCGAGGAGAGACCCAGTACTTC. Translating gives CASSLLGARGETQYF. The V call is TRBV5-1, the J call TRBJ2-5; D is perhaps TRBD1 (6 bases). Trimming shortened V by 1 base and J by 4 bases, and 14 bases separated the two germline ends. The CDR3 totals 15 residues. Looked up from germline, CDR1 is SGHRS and CDR2 is YFSETQ.